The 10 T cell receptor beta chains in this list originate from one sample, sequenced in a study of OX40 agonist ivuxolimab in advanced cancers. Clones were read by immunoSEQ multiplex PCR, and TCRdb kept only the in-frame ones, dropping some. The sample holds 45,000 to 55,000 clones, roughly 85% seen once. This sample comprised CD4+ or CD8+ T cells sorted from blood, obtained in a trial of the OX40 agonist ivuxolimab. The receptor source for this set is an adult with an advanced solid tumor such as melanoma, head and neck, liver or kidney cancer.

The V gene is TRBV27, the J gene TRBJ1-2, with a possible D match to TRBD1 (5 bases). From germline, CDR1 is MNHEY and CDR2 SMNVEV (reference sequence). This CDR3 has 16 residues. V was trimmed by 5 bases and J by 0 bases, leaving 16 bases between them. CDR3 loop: CASSPYGAPSNYGYTF. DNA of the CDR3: TGTGCCAGCAGTCCGTACGGGGCGCCTTCTAACTATGGCTACACCTTC.

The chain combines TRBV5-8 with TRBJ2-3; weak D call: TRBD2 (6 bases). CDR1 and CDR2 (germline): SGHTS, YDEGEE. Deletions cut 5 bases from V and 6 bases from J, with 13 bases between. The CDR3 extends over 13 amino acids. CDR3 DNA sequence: TGTGCCAGCAGTCTCGGGGGTTCGGATACGCAGTATTTT. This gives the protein CASSLGGSDTQYF. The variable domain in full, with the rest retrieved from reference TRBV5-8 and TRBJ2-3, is EAGVTQSPTHLIKTRGQQATLRCSPISGHTSVYWYQQALGLGLQFLLWYDEGEERNRGNFPPRFSGRQFPNYSSELNVNALELEDSALYLCASSLGGSDTQYFGPGTRLTVL.

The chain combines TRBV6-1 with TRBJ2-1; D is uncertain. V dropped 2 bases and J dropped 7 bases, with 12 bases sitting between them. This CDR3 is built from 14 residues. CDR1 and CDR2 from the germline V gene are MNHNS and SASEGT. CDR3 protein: CASSELKGRNEQFF. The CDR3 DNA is TGTGCCAGCAGTGAATTGAAGGGTCGGAATGAGCAGTTCTTC.

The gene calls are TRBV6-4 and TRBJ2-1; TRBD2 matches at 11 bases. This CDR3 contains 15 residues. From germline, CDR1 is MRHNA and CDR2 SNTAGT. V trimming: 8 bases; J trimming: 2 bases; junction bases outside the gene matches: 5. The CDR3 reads CASARTSGPYNEQFF. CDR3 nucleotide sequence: TGTGCCAGCGCCCGGACTAGCGGGCCCTACAATGAGCAGTTCTTC.

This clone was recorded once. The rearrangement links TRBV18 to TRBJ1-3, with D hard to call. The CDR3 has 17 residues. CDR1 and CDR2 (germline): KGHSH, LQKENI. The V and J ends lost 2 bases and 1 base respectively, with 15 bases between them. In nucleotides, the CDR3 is TGTGCCAGCTCACCAGGTCAGACGTACAATTCTGGAAACACCATATATTTT. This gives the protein CASSPGQTYNSGNTIYF.

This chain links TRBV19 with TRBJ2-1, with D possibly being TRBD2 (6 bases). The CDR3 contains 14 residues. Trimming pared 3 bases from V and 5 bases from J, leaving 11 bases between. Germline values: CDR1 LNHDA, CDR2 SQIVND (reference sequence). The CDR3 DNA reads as TGTGCCAGTAGTATCCTAGCGACACACAATGAGCAGTTCTTC. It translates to CASSILATHNEQFF.

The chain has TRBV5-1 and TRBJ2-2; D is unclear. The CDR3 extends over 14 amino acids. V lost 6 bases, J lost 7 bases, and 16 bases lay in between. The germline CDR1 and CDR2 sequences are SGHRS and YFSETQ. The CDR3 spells CASKLGSSVGELFF. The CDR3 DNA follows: TGCGCCAGCAAGTTAGGCTCTTCGGTCGGGGAGCTGTTTTTT. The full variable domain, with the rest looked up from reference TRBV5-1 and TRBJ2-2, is KAGVTQTPRYLIKTRGQQVTLSCSPISGHRSVSWYQQTPGQGLQFLFEYFSETQRNKGNFPGRFSGRQFSNSRSEMNVSTLELGDSALYLCASKLGSSVGELFFGEGSRLTVL.

The CDR3 nucleotides are TGTGCCAGTAGGGGCAGCTCCTTGATCTCTTACAATGAGCAGTTCTTC. As protein: CASRGSSLISYNEQFF. J is TRBJ2-1 and V is TRBV19; no reliable D call. CDR1 LNHDA and CDR2 SQIVND come from the germline V gene (reference sequence). The CDR3 is 16 amino acids. Trimming took off 6 bases at V and 4 bases at J, with 19 bases between the two ends.

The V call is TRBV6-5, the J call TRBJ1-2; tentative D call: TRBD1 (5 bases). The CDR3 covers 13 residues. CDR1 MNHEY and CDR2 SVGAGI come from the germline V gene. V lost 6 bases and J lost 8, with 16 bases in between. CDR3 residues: CASSPRGQIGYTF. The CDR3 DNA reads TGTGCCAGCAGCCCAAGGGGCCAGATCGGCTACACCTTC.

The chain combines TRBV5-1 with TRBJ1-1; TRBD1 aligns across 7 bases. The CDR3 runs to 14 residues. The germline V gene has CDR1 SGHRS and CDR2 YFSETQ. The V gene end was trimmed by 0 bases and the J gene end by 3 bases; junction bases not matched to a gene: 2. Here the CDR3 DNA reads TGCGCCAGCAGCTTGGGACAGGGTCACACTGAAGCTTTCTTT. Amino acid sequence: CASSLGQGHTEAFF. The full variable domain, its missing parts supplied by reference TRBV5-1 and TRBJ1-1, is KAGVTQTPRYLIKTRGQQVTLSCSPISGHRSVSWYQQTPGQGLQFLFEYFSETQRNKGNFPGRFSGRQFSNSRSEMNVSTLELGDSALYLCASSLGQGHTEAFFGQGTRLTVV.